Listed below are T cell receptor beta chains from one sample, sequenced in a study of blood T cells in healthy people across ages. TCRdb ran MiXCR on the 5' RACE reads and lists one entry per CDR3 protein. The profile shows about 1,000,000 distinct CDR3 sequences, 45% of them singletons. Sequenced material: blood. The source is a woman aged 55-75 years in good health. CDR3s leave out the opening cysteine and the closing phenylalanine or tryptophan.

>TRBJ1-2|TRBV4-1
ASSQDSTTRGYT
>TRBJ2-1|TRBV29-1
SVETGVSYNEQF
>TRBJ1-1|TRBV7-9
AIDRDDYGAF
>TRBJ2-1|TRBV27
ASSPHERAGAYDEQF
>TRBJ2-3|TRBV5-4
ASSLDRHSTDTQY
>TRBJ2-5|TRBV5-1
ASSTGLAGGPRETQY
>TRBJ2-2|TRBV5-1
ASSLALWGSGELF
>TRBJ2-1|TRBV29-1
SVEDVGRGSYNEQF
>NA|TRBV28
ASYSGSSYEQY
>TRBJ2-2|TRBV13
ASSPTQGMDTGELF
>TRBJ2-5|TRBV29-1
SVDLGLAGETQY
>TRBJ1-4|TRBV7-9
ASRNAGFRGNEKLF
>TRBJ2-7|TRBV30
AWSDGPGAPYEQY
>TRBJ2-1|TRBV20-1
SARGLAEQF
>TRBJ2-1|TRBV20-1
SASTPLGSNEQF
>TRBJ2-1|TRBV5-1
ASSLLGIDEQF
>TRBJ1-5|TRBV20-1
SASSGPGSQPQH
>TRBJ1-4|TRBV10-1
ASSEFRGGKLF
>TRBJ2-7|TRBV10-3
ASQTSGLSYEQY
>TRBJ2-4|TRBV20-1
SAPTPSTAKNIQY
>TRBJ2-7|TRBV15
ATSRVLSRGPGTYEQY
>TRBJ2-3|TRBV6-1
ASRQDTQY
>TRBJ2-1|TRBV12-3/TRBV12-4
ASSGGAGVFNEQF
>TRBJ2-2|TRBV29-1
SVEDAGQVTSGGRELF
>TRBJ2-1|TRBV20-1
SASDPGGYNEQF
>TRBJ1-2|TRBV29-1
SAGTGSGYT
>TRBJ2-7|TRBV3-1
ASMRAGEQY
>TRBJ2-3|TRBV11-2
ASSLGQWGNPPRTDTQY
>TRBJ2-3|TRBV5-5
ASSLGWSDTQY
>TRBJ2-5|TRBV2
ASSERDRGLWGETQY
>NA|TRBV27
ASSLSYRVYEQY
>TRBJ2-5|TRBV24-1
ATSEAGTSGTQY
>TRBJ2-7|TRBV3-1
ASSQVGSNSY
>TRBJ2-2|TRBV19
ASSIALAGENIPGELF
>TRBJ2-7|TRBV5-6
ASSFGTSAWREQY
>TRBJ2-5|TRBV29-1
SVLAGGIETQY
>TRBJ1-5|TRBV25-1
ASSEGCKENQPQH